Presented here are 10 T cell receptor beta chains from one specimen sequenced in a study of identical twins. TCRdb analysed the 5' RACE reads with MiXCR anew, one entry per CDR3 protein. The sample consists of around 340,000 distinct CDR3 sequences, roughly 9% of them appearing once. Specimen: naive T cells sorted from blood. All receptors come from a woman between 50 and 59 years old in good health.

The rearrangement links TRBV14 to TRBJ2-5; 13 bases fit TRBD2. After removal of 1 base from V and 3 bases from J, the junction contained 11 bases not matched to a gene. The CDR3 runs to 19 residues. Germline V lookup: CDR1 SGHDN, CDR2 FVKESK. The CDR3 spells CASSQARTSGRERKETQYF. The CDR3 nucleotides are TGTGCCAGCAGCCAAGCTCGAACTAGCGGGAGGGAGAGGAAAGAGACCCAGTACTTC.

The rearrangement links TRBV4-1 to TRBJ2-2, with D hard to call. This CDR3 spans 11 amino acids. Trimming left V 0 bases short and J 9 bases short, with 2 bases between. Germline V CDR1 and CDR2: MGHRA, YSYEKL. CDR3 coding DNA: TGCGCCAGCAGCCAAGACTGGGAGCTGTTTTTT. Translated: CASSQDWELFF.

This clonotype has a handful of counts. V is TRBV20-1 and J is TRBJ2-5, with 8 bases aligning to TRBD2. The CDR3 has 15 amino acids. J was trimmed by 7 bases and V by 0 bases; bases with no gene match: 10. Germline V CDR1 and CDR2: DFQATT, SNEGSKA (reference sequence). The CDR3 DNA follows: TGCAGTGCTAGAGATACCCCGGGAGGGCGGGGGACCCAGTACTTC. Translated: CSARDTPGGRGTQYF.

This clonotype appeared a few times. The chain couples TRBV5-1 to TRBJ2-1; no clear D gene. CDR1 is SGHRS and CDR2 is YFSETQ in the germline V gene. V was cut by 0 bases and J by 4 bases, with 11 bases left in between. This CDR3 region has 15 residues. This chain's CDR3 is CASSLGGNPYNEQFF. The CDR3 DNA reads as TGCGCCAGCAGCTTGGGGGGAAACCCGTACAATGAGCAGTTCTTC.

The sample holds many counts of this clonotype. The chain uses TRBV15 and TRBJ1-2; tentative D call: TRBD1 (6 bases). The CDR3 consists of 19 residues. In germline, CDR1 is LNHNV, CDR2 YYDKDF (reference sequence). Trimming left V 0 bases short and J 4 bases short, with 24 bases between. The CDR3 DNA sequence: TGTGCCACCAGCAGAGACGCGGGGACACCCGAATATCGGACCTATGGCTACACCTTC. Translating it yields CATSRDAGTPEYRTYGYTF.

This clonotype occurred a few times. The V gene is TRBV2, the J gene TRBJ2-3; no reliable D call. Trimming shortened V by 2 bases and J by 8 bases, and 11 bases separated the two germline ends. The germline gives CDR1 SNHLY, CDR2 FYNNEI. The CDR3 runs 13 residues. The CDR3 coding sequence is TGTGCCAGCAGTGAAAGGGATCTCGGTACGCAGTATTTT. It specifies CASSERDLGTQYF.

The genes are TRBV6-5 and TRBJ1-1, with 7 bases identical to TRBD1. The CDR3 runs 14 residues. With V trimmed by 6 bases and J by 1 base, 5 bases remained unmatched. Germline CDR1 MNHEY, CDR2 SVGAGI. CDR3 sequence reads: CASRRDSPNTEAFF. The CDR3 coding sequence is TGTGCCAGCAGAAGGGACAGCCCGAACACTGAAGCTTTCTTT.

This clonotype was detected ten times or more. The rearrangement uses TRBV5-1 and TRBJ2-1; 11 bases fit TRBD2. J lost 8 bases, V lost 2 bases, and 12 bases had no gene match. This CDR3 has 17 amino acids. CDR1 SGHRS and CDR2 YFSETQ come from the germline V gene. CDR3 sequence reads: CASSFLISGGGSDEQFF. The DNA for the CDR3 is TGCGCCAGCAGCTTCCTGATTAGCGGGGGGGGTTCGGATGAGCAGTTCTTC.

The sample holds many counts of this clonotype. The V and J genes are TRBV5-5 and TRBJ2-1; 7 positions match TRBD1. Germline V CDR1 and CDR2: SGHKS, YYEKEE (reference sequence). After removal of 3 bases from V and 0 bases from J, the junction contained 3 bases not matched to a gene. CDR3 size: 15 residues. CDR3 sequence reads: CASSSTGSSYNEQFF. The CDR3 bases are TGTGCCAGCAGCTCGACAGGGTCCTCCTACAATGAGCAGTTCTTC.

This clonotype was observed a handful of times. The V call is TRBV6-6, the J call TRBJ2-1; TRBD2 aligns across 12 bases. This CDR3 is 16 amino acids long. V dropped 2 bases and J dropped 3; count of bases not matched to a gene: 2. Looked up from germline, CDR1 is MNHNY and CDR2 is SVGAGI (reference sequence). This chain's CDR3 is CASSYLAGGLYNEQFF. CDR3 bases: TGTGCCAGCAGTTACCTAGCGGGAGGGCTCTACAATGAGCAGTTCTTC.